What follows is one T cell receptor (beta chain) and its context. The CDR3 spans 15 residues. The germline V gene encodes CDR1 SGHNT and CDR2 YENEEA. V gave up 3 bases and J gave up 2 bases, with 12 bases separating them. The sample belongs to a study of blood T cell repertoires in COVID-19. Study-level information: Sites in the United States, Italy and Spain provided acute and convalescent COVID-19 samples. Sources were T cells, B-cell-depleted T cells, or PBMCs; the material itself was cDNA or gDNA.

In the authors' methods: Cell counts per sample came from amplifying reference gene primers. TCRdb keeps only in-frame clones here, not all; method: immunoSEQ multiplex PCR. The V and J calls and clone size come from that table; D and trimming were worked out from the DNA. The repertoire includes just under 20,000 clones, nearly 90% of them detected once, and roughly 7.9% sits in the top ten. The chain carries TRBV11-3 and TRBJ2-3; no clear D gene. The sequencing input was peripheral blood. This receptor was identified in a human donor with active COVID-19. The donor label of this sample is uncertain. The CDR3 DNA reads TGTGCCAGCAGCTTTGGCACAGATGTCACAGATACGCAGTATTTT. This sequence encodes CASSFGTDVTDTQYF.